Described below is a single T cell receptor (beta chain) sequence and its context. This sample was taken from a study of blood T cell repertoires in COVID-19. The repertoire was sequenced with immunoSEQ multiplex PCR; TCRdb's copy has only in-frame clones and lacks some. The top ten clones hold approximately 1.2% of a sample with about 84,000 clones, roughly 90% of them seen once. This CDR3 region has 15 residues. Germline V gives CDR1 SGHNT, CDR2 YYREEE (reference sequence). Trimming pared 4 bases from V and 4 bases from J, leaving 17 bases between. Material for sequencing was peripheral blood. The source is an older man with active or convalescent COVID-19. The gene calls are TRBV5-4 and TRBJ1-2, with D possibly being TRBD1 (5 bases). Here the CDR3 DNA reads TGTGCCAGCAGCGTAGAAGTTCGGGGGACCTATGGCTACACCTTC. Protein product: CASSVEVRGTYGYTF.